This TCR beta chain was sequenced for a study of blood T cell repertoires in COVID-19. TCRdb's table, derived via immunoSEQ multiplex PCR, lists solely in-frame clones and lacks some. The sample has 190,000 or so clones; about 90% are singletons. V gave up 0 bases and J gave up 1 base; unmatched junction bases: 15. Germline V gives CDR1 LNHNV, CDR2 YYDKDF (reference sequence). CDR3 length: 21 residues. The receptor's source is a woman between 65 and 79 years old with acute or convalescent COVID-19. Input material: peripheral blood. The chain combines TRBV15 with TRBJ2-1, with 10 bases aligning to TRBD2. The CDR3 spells CATSRETPRTSGHGSYNEQFF. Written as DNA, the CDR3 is TGTGCCACCAGCAGAGAAACCCCCCGGACTAGCGGCCACGGATCCTACAATGAGCAGTTCTTC.